The clone carrying this T cell receptor beta chain was detected only a few times. The antigen is not known. CDR3 length: 14 amino acids. V lost 5 bases and J lost 2, with 10 bases in between. Germline CDR1 is SGHTA and CDR2 is FQGNSA. TCRdb analysed the 5' RACE reads with MiXCR anew, one entry per CDR3 protein. The table shows approximately 150,000 distinct CDR3 sequences, with about a third occurring only once. This entry belongs to a study of CD8 T cells in ankylosing spondylitis. Study-wide results and caveats: From matched ankylosing spondylitis synovial fluid, disease-linked clones were reportedly recovered at significantly enriched levels.

The rearrangement uses TRBV7-2 and TRBJ2-4; D unresolved. The clonotype was recovered from a male donor with ankylosing spondylitis. The sample taken for sequencing was synovial fluid, either unsorted or a sorted T cell fraction (not recorded which). The CDR3 loop is CASSPSDTKNIQYF. Written as DNA, the CDR3 is TGTGCCAGCAGCCCATCCGACACCAAAAACATTCAGTACTTC.